The clone carrying this TCR beta chain showed up just a few times. The target antigen is unknown. Then a second PCR, running roughly 7 to 11 cycles, was carried out with a sample-barcoded 5' primer and a J-beta primer mix. From the 5' RACE reads, TCRdb called clonotypes with MiXCR, one entry per CDR3 protein. The data contain around 1,800,000 distinct CDR3 sequences, around 42% of them singletons. The source of the sample is a study of blood T cells in healthy people across ages. Across the study: Per two T cells, about one barcoded beta molecule was captured through template switching. Study-wide points: CMV status of donors was not determined, possibly confounding expanded clonotype changes.

The CDR3 runs to 14 residues. Germline values: CDR1 MDHEN, CDR2 SYDVKM. Trimming removed 6 bases from V and 0 bases from J, with 9 bases in between. The sequenced sample was blood. This rearrangement joins TRBV28 to TRBJ1-5; no clear D gene. The source is a human donor in good health. The CDR3: CASSHQNSNQPQHF. In DNA, the CDR3 is TGTGCCAGCAGCCACCAGAATAGCAATCAGCCCCAGCATTTT. Variable domain in full (rest from reference TRBV28 and TRBJ1-5): DVKVTQSSRYLVKRTGEKVFLECVQDMDHENMFWYRQDPGLGLRLIYFSYDVKMKEKGDIPEGYSVSREKKERFSLILESASTNQTSMYLCASSHQNSNQPQHFGDGTRLSIL.